The 21 T cell receptor beta chains below were found in one sample sequenced in a study of blood T cell repertoires in COVID-19. This table comes from immunoSEQ multiplex PCR, and its TCRdb copy is limited to in-frame clones, with some not included. The repertoire includes some 280,000 clones, roughly 90% of them detected once, and around an eighth sits in the top ten. Sequenced sample: peripheral blood. The receptor source for this set is a woman aged 55-75 years with acute or convalescent COVID-19.

The V call is TRBV3-1 (or the pseudogene TRBV3-2), the J call TRBJ1-3; the D is unclear. Trimming shortened V by 0 bases and J by 3 bases, and 12 bases separated the two germline ends. The CDR3 extends over 16 amino acids. Germline-derived CDR1 and CDR2 are LGHDT and YNNKEL (reference sequence). CDR3 DNA sequence: TGTGCCAGCAGCCAAGATTCGACTTCCTTTGGAAACACCATATATTTT. It yields the protein CASSQDSTSFGNTIYF.

The CDR3 sequence is CASSSQGINQPQHF. The CDR3 DNA follows: TGTGCCAGCAGTTCACAGGGAATCAATCAGCCCCAGCATTTT. The chain combines TRBV27 with TRBJ1-5, with D possibly TRBD1 on 6 matching bases. V was trimmed by 4 bases and J by 3 bases, leaving 10 bases between them. From germline, CDR1 is MNHEY and CDR2 SMNVEV (reference sequence). The CDR3 sequence is 14 residues long.

V usage is TRBV5-4 and J usage is TRBJ2-3, with a possible D match to TRBD1 (5 bases). Germline V gene sequence: CDR1 SGHNT, CDR2 YYREEE (reference sequence). The CDR3 has 14 amino acids. V lost 2 bases to trimming and J lost 2 bases, with 9 bases between them. The CDR3 nucleotides are TGTGCCAGCAGCTTTGGGGCTTTCACAGATACGCAGTATTTT. Translating gives CASSFGAFTDTQYF. Drawing the rest from reference TRBV5-4 and TRBJ2-3, the complete variable domain is ETGVTQSPTHLIKTRGQQVTLRCSSQSGHNTVSWYQQALGQGPQFIFQYYREEENGRGNFPPRFSGLQFPNYSSELNVNALELDDSALYLCASSFGAFTDTQYFGPGTRLTVL.

This clone appeared once. In DNA form, the CDR3 reads TGTGCCAGCAGTTACGTGGGACAGCCGACGTCAAAACTGTTTTTT. Translating gives CASSYVGQPTSKLFF. The genes are TRBV6-5 and TRBJ1-4; TRBD1 matches at 7 bases. Germline CDR1 MNHEY, CDR2 SVGAGI. The CDR3 length is 15 residues. Trimming cost V 2 bases and J 10 bases; bases outside gene matches: 10.

V usage is TRBV6-5 and J usage is TRBJ2-1; 10 bases line up with TRBD2. With 2 bases clipped from V and 8 bases from J, the junction kept 9 bases outside the gene matches. This CDR3 spans 16 amino acids. Germline V gene lookup returns CDR1 MNHEY and CDR2 SVGAGI. The CDR3 DNA is TGTGCCAGCAGTTACGATGAGCGGGGGGGCAACCATGAGCAGTTCTTC. Amino acid sequence: CASSYDERGGNHEQFF.

CDR3 in DNA: TGTGCCAGCTTTGCCCCGATGGGGGGAGTGGATGAGCAGTTCTTC. It specifies CASFAPMGGVDEQFF. This rearrangement joins TRBV27 to TRBJ2-1, with D tentatively TRBD2 (6 bases). The V end lost 8 bases, the J end lost 8 bases, and 22 bases lay between the germline ends. Germline CDR1 reads MNHEY; CDR2 reads SMNVEV (reference sequence). There are 15 residues in the CDR3.

This rearrangement joins TRBV7-9 to TRBJ2-3; possible D gene TRBD2, 5 bases. In germline, CDR1 is SEHNR, CDR2 FQNEAQ (reference sequence). Trimming cost V 5 bases and J 0 bases, with 15 bases left between them. The CDR3 has 16 residues. The CDR3 here is CASSNRGGLSTDTQYF. CDR3 nucleotides: TGTGCCAGCAGCAACCGAGGCGGACTTAGCACAGATACGCAGTATTTT.

The chain has TRBV9 and TRBJ2-1; 8 bases agree with TRBD1. Germline CDR1 is SGDLS and CDR2 is YYNGEE. The CDR3 extends over 15 amino acids. The ends lost 2 bases at V and 2 bases at J; junction bases unmatched: 3. The CDR3 loop reads CASSVAGGTYNEQFF. The CDR3 nucleotides are TGTGCCAGCAGCGTCGCAGGGGGCACCTACAATGAGCAGTTCTTC.

V usage is TRBV12-3 or TRBV12-4 and J usage is TRBJ2-7; no definite D call. CDR3 length: 13 amino acids. The V and J ends lost 8 bases and 0 bases respectively, with 11 bases between them. CDR3 sequence: CASGVGGSYEQYF. The CDR3 DNA follows: TGTGCCAGCGGCGTTGGCGGCTCCTACGAGCAGTACTTC.

The chain has TRBV30 and TRBJ1-2; the D gene is possibly TRBD1 (6 bases). Trimming removed 1 base at V and 0 bases at J, with 15 bases between. From germline, CDR1 is GTSNPN and CDR2 SVGIG (reference sequence). CDR3 length: 16 amino acids. This CDR3 is CAWSEKGQRANYGYTF. The CDR3 DNA reads as TGTGCCTGGAGTGAGAAAGGACAGCGAGCTAACTATGGCTACACCTTC.

This chain joins TRBV7-2 and TRBJ1-3, with unresolved D. The CDR3 extends over 16 amino acids. Looked up from germline, CDR1 is SGHTA and CDR2 is FQGNSA. Trimming removed 5 bases from V and 5 bases from J, with 19 bases in between. Written as DNA, the CDR3 is TGTGCCAGCAGCCTAAGTCCCGGGGTGAGGCGAAACACCATATATTTT. Translation gives CASSLSPGVRRNTIYF.

The rearrangement joins TRBV29-1 to TRBJ1-2; D gene unclear. The length of the CDR3 is 13 residues. V lost 1 base, J lost 7 bases, and 13 bases lay in between. The germline V gene has CDR1 SQVTM and CDR2 ANQGSEA. The DNA of the CDR3 is TGCAGCGTTGAAGCTGTAACCTTAGCTGGCTACACCTTC. This sequence encodes CSVEAVTLAGYTF.

The chain is built from TRBV6-1 and TRBJ1-3; 10 bases are shared with TRBD1. This CDR3 contains 14 residues. With 0 bases clipped from V and 7 bases from J, the junction kept 0 bases outside the gene matches. Germline CDR1 MNHNS, CDR2 SASEGT. The CDR3, as DNA: TGTGCCAGCAGTGAAGCGGGACAGGGGAACACCATATATTTT. As protein: CASSEAGQGNTIYF.

The chain links TRBV19 to TRBJ2-1, with TRBD1 matching 10 bases. V gave up 6 bases and J gave up 6 bases; unmatched junction bases: 5. This CDR3 is built from 14 residues. Germline-derived CDR1 and CDR2 are LNHDA and SQIVND (reference sequence). Here the CDR3 reads CASRRTGGSNEQFF. The DNA of the CDR3 is TGTGCCAGTAGAAGGACAGGGGGTTCCAATGAGCAGTTCTTC.

The chain combines TRBV4-2 with TRBJ1-3; unclear D gene. Germline V gene data show CDR1 as LGHNA and CDR2 as YNFKEQ. CDR3 size: 15 residues. Trimming removed 0 bases from V and 0 bases from J, with 6 bases in between. The CDR3: CASSQDEGSGNTIYF. CDR3 bases: TGTGCCAGCAGCCAAGATGAGGGCTCTGGAAACACCATATATTTT.

This chain uses TRBV6-1 with TRBJ1-4; D possibly corresponds to TRBD1 (6 bases). Germline-derived CDR1 and CDR2 are MNHNS and SASEGT. V lost 3 bases, J lost 3 bases, and 8 bases lay in between. CDR3 length equals 14 residues. DNA for the CDR3: TGTGCCAGCAGTGACAGGGGTCCTAATGAAAAACTGTTTTTT. Translating it yields CASSDRGPNEKLFF.

This clone has just one count. The chain employs TRBV5-4 and TRBJ2-2; TRBD1 aligns across 9 bases. The CDR3 length is 16 residues. CDR1 and CDR2 from the germline V gene are SGHNT and YYREEE (reference sequence). The junction had 0 bases not matched to a gene; V was cut back by 0 bases and J by 0 bases. The CDR3 nucleotides read TGTGCCAGCAGCTTGGGACAGGGGGCGAACACCGGGGAGCTGTTTTTT. This gives the protein CASSLGQGANTGELFF.

This clone appeared once. The chain links TRBV28 to TRBJ1-1; D ambiguous. Trimming left V 3 bases short and J 1 base short, with 9 bases between. The CDR3 extends over 14 amino acids. Germline V gene sequence: CDR1 MDHEN, CDR2 SYDVKM. CDR3 amino acids: CASSLVQSNTEAFF. DNA of the CDR3: TGTGCCAGCAGTTTGGTACAATCGAACACTGAAGCTTTCTTT.

This sequence joins TRBV5-1 and TRBJ2-7; D not resolved. The germline V gene has CDR1 SGHRS and CDR2 YFSETQ. The CDR3 length is 13 residues. Deletions cut 0 bases from V and 6 bases from J, with 10 bases between. The CDR3 coding sequence is TGCGCCAGCAGCTTGGCGGGTTCGCGCGAGCAGTACTTC. This sequence encodes CASSLAGSREQYF. Complete variable domain (other parts from reference TRBV5-1 and TRBJ2-7): KAGVTQTPRYLIKTRGQQVTLSCSPISGHRSVSWYQQTPGQGLQFLFEYFSETQRNKGNFPGRFSGRQFSNSRSEMNVSTLELGDSALYLCASSLAGSREQYFGPGTRLTVT.

This chain uses TRBV4-2 with TRBJ1-4; weak D call: TRBD1 (5 bases). The CDR3 is made up of 16 amino acids. Trimming took off 4 bases at V and 4 bases at J, with 16 bases between the two ends. Germline V lookup: CDR1 LGHNA, CDR2 YNFKEQ. Here the CDR3 DNA reads TGTGCCAGCAGCCCGTATACACAGGCTTTTAATGAAAAACTGTTTTTT. Residues: CASSPYTQAFNEKLFF.

The gene calls are TRBV6-5 and TRBJ1-1; possible D gene TRBD1, 5 bases. Deletions cut 0 bases from V and 3 bases from J, with 11 bases between. The germline V gene has CDR1 MNHEY and CDR2 SVGAGI. The CDR3 covers 15 residues. The CDR3 DNA follows: TGTGCCAGCAGTTACTCGACGTCGGGGGACACTGAAGCTTTCTTT. This codes for CASSYSTSGDTEAFF.